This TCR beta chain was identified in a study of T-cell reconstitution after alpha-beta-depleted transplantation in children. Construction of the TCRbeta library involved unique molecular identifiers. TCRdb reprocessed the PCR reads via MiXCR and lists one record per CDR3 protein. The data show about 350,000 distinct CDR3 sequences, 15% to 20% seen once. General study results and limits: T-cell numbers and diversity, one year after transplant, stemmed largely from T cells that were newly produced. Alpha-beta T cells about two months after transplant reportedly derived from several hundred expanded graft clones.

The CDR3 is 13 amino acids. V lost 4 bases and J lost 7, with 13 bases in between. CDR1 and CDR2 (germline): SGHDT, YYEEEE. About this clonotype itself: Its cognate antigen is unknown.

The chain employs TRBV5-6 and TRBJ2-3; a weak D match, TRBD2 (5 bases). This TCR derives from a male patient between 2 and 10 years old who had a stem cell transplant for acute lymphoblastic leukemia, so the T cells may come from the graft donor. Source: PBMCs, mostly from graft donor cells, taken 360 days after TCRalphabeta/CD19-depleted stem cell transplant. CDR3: CASSPAGTNTQYF. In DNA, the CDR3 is TGTGCCAGCAGCCCGGCGGGCACTAATACGCAGTATTTT.